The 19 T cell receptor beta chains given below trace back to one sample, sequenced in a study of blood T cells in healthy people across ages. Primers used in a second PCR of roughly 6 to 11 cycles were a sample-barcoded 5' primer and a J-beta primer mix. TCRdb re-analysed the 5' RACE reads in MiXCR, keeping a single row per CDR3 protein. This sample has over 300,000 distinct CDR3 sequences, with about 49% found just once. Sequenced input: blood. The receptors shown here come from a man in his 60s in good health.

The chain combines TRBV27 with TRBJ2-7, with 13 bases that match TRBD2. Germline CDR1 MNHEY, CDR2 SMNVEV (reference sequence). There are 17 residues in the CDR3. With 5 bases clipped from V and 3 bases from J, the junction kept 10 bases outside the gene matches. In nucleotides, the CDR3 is TGTGCCAGCAGTCCCGGACTAGCGGGAGTACAGGGCTACGAGCAGTACTTC. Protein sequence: CASSPGLAGVQGYEQYF.

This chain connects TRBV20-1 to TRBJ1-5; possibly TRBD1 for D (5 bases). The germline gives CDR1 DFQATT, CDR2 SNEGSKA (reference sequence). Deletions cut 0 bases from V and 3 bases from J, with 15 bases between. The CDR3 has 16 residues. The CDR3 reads CSARDPGGRANQPQHF. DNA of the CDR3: TGCAGTGCTAGAGACCCCGGGGGGAGAGCCAATCAGCCCCAGCATTTT.

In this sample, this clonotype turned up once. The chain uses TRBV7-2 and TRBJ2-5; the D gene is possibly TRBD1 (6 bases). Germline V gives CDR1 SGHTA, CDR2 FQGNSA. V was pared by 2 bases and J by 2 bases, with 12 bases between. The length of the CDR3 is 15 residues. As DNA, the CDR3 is TGTGCCAGCAGCTTATCCAGGGGTGTTCAAGAGACCCAGTACTTC. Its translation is CASSLSRGVQETQYF.

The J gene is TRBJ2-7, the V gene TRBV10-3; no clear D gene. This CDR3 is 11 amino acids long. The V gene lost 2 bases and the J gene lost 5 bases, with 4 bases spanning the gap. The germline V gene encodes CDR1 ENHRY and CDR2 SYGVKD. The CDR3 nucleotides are TGTGCCATCAGTGAGGATGACGAGCAGTACTTC. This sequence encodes CAISEDDEQYF.

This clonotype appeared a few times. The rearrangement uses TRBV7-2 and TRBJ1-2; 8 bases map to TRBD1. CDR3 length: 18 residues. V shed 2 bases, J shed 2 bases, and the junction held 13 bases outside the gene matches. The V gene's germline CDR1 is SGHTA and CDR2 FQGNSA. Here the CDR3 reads CASSLTGQGAAQNYGYTF. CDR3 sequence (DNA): TGTGCCAGCAGCTTAACTGGACAGGGAGCCGCTCAGAACTATGGCTACACCTTC.

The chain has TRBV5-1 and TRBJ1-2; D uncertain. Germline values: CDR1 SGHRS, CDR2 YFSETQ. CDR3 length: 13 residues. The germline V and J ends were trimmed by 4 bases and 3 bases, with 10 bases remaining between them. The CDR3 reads CASSVAPDYGYTF. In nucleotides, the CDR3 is TGCGCCAGCAGCGTGGCGCCTGACTATGGCTACACCTTC.

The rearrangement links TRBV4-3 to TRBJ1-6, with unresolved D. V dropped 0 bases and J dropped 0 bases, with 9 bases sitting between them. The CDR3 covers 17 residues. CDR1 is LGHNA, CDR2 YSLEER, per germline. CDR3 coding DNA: TGCGCCAGCAGCCAAGATTTAGGGTTCTCCTATAATTCACCCCTCCACTTT. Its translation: CASSQDLGFSYNSPLHF.

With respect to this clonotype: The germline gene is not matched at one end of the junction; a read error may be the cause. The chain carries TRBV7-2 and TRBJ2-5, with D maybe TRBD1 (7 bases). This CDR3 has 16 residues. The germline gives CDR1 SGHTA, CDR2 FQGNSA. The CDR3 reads CVSSWATGEDQETQYF. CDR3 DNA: TGTGTCAGCAGCTGGGCCACAGGGGAGGACCAAGAGACCCAGTACTTC.

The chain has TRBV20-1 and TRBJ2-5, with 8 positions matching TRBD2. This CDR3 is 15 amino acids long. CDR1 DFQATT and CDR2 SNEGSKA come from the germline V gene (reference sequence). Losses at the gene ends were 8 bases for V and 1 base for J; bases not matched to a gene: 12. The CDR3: CSPGGSGGIQETQYF. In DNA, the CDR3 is TGCAGTCCGGGGGGGAGCGGGGGCATCCAAGAGACCCAGTACTTC.

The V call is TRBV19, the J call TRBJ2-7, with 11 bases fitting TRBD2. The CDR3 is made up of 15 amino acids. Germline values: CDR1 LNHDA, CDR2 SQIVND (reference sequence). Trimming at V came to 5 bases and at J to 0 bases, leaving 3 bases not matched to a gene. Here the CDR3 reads CASSGTSGLSYEQYF. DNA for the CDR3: TGTGCCAGTAGTGGGACTAGCGGACTCTCCTACGAGCAGTACTTC.

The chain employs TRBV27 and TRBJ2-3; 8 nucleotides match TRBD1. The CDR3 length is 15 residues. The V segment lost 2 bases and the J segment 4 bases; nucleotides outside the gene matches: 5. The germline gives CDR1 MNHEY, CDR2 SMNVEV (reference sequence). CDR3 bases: TGTGCCAGCAGTTTAGCTCGACAGGGGCCAGATACGCAGTATTTT. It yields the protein CASSLARQGPDTQYF.

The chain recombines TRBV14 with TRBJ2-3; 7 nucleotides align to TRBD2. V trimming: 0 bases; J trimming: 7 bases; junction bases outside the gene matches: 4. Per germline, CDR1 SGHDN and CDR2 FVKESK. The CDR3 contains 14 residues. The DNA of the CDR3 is TGTGCCAGCAGCCAAGAGAGGAGCGGGAATACGCAGTATTTT. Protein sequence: CASSQERSGNTQYF.

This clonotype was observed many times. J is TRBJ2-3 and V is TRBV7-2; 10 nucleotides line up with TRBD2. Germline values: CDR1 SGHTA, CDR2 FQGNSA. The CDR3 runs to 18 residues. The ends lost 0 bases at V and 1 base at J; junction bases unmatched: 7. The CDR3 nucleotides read TGTGCCAGCAGCTTAGCGCCTCGGACTAGCGGACGCACAGATACGCAGTATTTT. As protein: CASSLAPRTSGRTDTQYF.

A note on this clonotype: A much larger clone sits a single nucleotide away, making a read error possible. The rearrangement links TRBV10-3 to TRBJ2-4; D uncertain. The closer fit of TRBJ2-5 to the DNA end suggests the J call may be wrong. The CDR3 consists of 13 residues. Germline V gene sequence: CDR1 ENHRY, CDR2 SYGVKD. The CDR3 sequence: CAISESGWGTQYF. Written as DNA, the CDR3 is TGTGCCATCAGTGAGTCAGGGTGGGGGACCCAGTACTTC.

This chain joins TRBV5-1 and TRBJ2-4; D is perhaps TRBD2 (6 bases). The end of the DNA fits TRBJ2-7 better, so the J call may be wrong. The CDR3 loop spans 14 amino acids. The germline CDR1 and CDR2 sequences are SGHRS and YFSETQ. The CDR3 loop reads CASSASGSPHEQYF. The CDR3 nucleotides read TGCGCCAGCAGCGCCTCCGGGAGCCCCCACGAGCAGTACTTC.

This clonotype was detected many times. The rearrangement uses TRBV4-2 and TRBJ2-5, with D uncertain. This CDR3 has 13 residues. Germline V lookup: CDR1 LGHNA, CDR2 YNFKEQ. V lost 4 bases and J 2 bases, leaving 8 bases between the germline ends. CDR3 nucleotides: TGTGCCAGCAGCCGGCTGGGGCAAGAGACCCAGTACTTC. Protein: CASSRLGQETQYF.

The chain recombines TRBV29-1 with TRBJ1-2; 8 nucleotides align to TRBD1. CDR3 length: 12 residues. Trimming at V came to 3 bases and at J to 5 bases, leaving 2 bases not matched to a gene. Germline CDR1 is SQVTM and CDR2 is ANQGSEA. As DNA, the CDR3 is TGCAGCGTTGAGGACAGGGTGTATGGCTACACCTTC. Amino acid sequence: CSVEDRVYGYTF.

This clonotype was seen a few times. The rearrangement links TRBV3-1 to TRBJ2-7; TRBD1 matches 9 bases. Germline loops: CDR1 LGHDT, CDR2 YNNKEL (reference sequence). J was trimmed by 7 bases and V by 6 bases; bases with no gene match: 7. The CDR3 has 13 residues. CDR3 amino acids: CASRRTGVREQYF. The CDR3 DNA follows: TGTGCCAGCAGGAGGACAGGGGTTCGGGAGCAGTACTTC.

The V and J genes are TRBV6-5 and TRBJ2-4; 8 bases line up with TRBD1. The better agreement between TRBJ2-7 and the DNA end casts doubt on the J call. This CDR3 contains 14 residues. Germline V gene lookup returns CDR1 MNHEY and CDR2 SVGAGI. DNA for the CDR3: TGTGCCAGCAGTTACCACGGGACAGGATACGAGCAGTACTTC. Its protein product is CASSYHGTGYEQYF.